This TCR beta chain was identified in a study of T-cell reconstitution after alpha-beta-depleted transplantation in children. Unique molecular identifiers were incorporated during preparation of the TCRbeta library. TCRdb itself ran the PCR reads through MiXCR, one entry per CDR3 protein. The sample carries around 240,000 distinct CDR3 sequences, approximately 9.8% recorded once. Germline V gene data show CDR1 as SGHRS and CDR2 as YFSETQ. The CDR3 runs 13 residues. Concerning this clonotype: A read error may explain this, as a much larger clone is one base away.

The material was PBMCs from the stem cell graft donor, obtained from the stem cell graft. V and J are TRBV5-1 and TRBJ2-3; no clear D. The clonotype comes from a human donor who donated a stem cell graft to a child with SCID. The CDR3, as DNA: TGCGCCAGCAGCTCAGAGCCCGTGGATACGCTGTATTTT. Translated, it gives CASSSEPVDTLYF. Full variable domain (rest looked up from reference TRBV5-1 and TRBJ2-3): KAGVTQTPRYLIKTRGQQVTLSCSPISGHRSVSWYQQTPGQGLQFLFEYFSETQRNKGNFPGRFSGRQFSNSRSEMNVSTLELGDSALYLCASSSEPVDTLYFGPGTRLTVL.